This TCR beta chain was documented in a study of T cell responses to AZD1222 COVID-19 vaccine. Overall study: Investigators merged groups given second doses at roughly 4 or roughly 12 weeks. General observations from the study: Females outnumbered males among donors, who were mostly white British; clonal diversity was possibly underestimated. Repertoire sampling happened only post peak T cell response. Reportedly, close to half of spike-specific TCRs are directed against unmutated variant regions.

Trimming pared 0 bases from V and 4 bases from J, leaving 18 bases between. The CDR3 length is 17 residues. The V gene's germline CDR1 is LGHDT and CDR2 YNNKEL (reference sequence). Sequencing used immunoSEQ multiplex PCR; TCRdb keeps in-frame clones, though not all of them. The data contain roughly 130,000 clones, more than 85% of them singletons. This clone was seen only once. What it binds is unknown. The sequence came from an adult in good health. This chain connects TRBV3-1 (or the pseudogene TRBV3-2) to TRBJ1-2; D is possibly TRBD1 (6 bases). This material consisted of peripheral blood, taken on day 0 of AZD1222 vaccination. The CDR3 DNA follows: TGTGCCAGCAGCCAAGAGCCCGGCGGTCAGGGGATCTATGGCTACACCTTC. Translation: CASSQEPGGQGIYGYTF.